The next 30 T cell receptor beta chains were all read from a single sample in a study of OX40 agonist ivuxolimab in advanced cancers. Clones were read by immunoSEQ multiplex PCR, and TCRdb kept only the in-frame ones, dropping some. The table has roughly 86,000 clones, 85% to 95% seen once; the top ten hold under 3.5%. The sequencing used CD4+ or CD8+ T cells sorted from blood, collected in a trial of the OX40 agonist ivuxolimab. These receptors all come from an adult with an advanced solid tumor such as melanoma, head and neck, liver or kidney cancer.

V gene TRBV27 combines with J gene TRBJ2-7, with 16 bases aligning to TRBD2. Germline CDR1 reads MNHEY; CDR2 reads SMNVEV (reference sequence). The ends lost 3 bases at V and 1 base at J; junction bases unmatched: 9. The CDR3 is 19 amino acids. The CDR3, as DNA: TGTGCCAGCAGTTTCCACGGGACTAGCGGGAGGGCCGGGTCCTACGAGCAGTACTTC. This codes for CASSFHGTSGRAGSYEQYF.

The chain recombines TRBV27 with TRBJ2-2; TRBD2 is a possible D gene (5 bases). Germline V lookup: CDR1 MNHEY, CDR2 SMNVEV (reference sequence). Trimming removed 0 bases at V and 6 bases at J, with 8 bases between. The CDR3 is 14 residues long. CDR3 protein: CASSLSSDPGELFF. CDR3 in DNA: TGTGCCAGCAGTTTATCTAGCGATCCCGGGGAGCTGTTTTTT.

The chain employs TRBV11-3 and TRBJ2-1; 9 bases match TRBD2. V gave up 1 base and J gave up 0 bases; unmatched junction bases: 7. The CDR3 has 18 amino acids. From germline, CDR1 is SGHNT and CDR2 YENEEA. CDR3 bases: TGTGCCAGCAGCTTAGGACAGACTAGCGGAGCCTCCTACAATGAGCAGTTCTTC. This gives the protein CASSLGQTSGASYNEQFF.

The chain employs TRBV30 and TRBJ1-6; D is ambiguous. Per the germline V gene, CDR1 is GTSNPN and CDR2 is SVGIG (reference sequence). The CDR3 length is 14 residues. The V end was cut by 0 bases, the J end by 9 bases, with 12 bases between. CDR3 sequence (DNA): TGTGCCTGGAGTGTACTATCAGGAGGTTCACCCCTCCACTTT. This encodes CAWSVLSGGSPLHF.

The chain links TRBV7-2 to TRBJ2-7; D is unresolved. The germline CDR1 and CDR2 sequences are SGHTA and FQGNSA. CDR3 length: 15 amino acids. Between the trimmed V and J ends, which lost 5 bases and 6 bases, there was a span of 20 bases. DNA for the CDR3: TGTGCCAGCAGCCCGGACCCTCTCGCCCCCTCCGAGCAGTACTTC. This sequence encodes CASSPDPLAPSEQYF.

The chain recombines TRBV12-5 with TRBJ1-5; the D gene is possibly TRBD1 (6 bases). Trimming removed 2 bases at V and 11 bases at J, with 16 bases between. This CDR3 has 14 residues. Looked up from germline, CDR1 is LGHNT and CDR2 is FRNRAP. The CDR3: CASGLSGGGDTQHF. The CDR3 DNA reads TGTGCTAGTGGTTTGAGCGGAGGGGGGGATACCCAGCATTTT.

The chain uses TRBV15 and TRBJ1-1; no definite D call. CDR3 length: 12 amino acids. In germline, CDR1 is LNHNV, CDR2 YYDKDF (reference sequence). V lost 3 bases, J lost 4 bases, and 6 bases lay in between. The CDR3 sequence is CATSRGSTEAFF. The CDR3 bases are TGTGCCACCAGCAGGGGTAGCACTGAAGCTTTCTTT. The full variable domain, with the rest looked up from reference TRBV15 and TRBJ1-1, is DAMVIQNPRYQVTQFGKPVTLSCSQTLNHNVMYWYQQKSSQAPKLLFHYYDKDFNNEADTPDNFQSRRPNTSFCFLDIRSPGLGDTAMYLCATSRGSTEAFFGQGTRLTVV.

CDR3 in DNA: TGTGCCTGCAAAATAAAGGGTGTCGCTAATGAAAAACTGTTTTTT. This translates into CACKIKGVANEKLFF. The rearrangement links TRBV30 to TRBJ1-4; D uncertain. With 6 bases removed from V and 3 bases from J, the gap between germline ends came to 17 bases. CDR3 size: 15 residues. Germline V CDR1 and CDR2: GTSNPN, SVGIG (reference sequence).

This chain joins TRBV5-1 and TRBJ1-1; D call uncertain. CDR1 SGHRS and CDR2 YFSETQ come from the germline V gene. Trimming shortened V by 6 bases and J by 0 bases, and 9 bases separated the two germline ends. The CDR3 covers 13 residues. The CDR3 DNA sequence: TGCGCCAGCAAGGAGACGATGAACACTGAAGCTTTCTTT. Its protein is CASKETMNTEAFF. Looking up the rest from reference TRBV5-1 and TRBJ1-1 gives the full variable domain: KAGVTQTPRYLIKTRGQQVTLSCSPISGHRSVSWYQQTPGQGLQFLFEYFSETQRNKGNFPGRFSGRQFSNSRSEMNVSTLELGDSALYLCASKETMNTEAFFGQGTRLTVV.

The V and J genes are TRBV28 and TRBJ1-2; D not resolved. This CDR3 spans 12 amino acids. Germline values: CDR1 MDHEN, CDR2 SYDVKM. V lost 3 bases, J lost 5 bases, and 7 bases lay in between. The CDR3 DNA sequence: TGTGCCAGCAGTTTTCGCCTGTATGGCTACACCTTC. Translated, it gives CASSFRLYGYTF.

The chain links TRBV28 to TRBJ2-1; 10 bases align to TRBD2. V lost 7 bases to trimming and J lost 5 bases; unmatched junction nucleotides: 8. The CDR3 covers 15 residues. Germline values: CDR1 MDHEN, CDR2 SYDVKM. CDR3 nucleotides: TGTGCCAGCATCCGAGCGGGAGGGTCGGACAATGAGCAGTTCTTC. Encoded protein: CASIRAGGSDNEQFF.

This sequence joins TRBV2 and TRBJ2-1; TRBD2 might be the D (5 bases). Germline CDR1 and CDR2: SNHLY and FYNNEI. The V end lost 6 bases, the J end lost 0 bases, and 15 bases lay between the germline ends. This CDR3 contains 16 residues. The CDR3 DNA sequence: TGTGCCAGCAGCCCCAGGCGTGGGAGCTCCTACAATGAGCAGTTCTTC. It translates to CASSPRRGSSYNEQFF.

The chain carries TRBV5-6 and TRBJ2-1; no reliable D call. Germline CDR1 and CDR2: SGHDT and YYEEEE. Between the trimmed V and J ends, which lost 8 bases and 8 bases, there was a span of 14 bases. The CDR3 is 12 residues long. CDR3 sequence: CASGPFGYEQFF. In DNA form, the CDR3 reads TGTGCCAGTGGACCCTTCGGGTATGAGCAGTTCTTC.

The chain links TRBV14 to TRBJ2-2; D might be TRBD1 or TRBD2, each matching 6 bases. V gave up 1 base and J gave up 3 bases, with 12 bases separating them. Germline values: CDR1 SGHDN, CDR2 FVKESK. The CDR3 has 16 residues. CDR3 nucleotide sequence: TGTGCCAGCAGCCAAGTAGGGGGGCGTGACACCGGGGAGCTGTTTTTT. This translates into CASSQVGGRDTGELFF. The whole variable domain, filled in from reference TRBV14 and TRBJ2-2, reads EAGVTQFPSHSVIEKGQTVTLRCDPISGHDNLYWYRRVMGKEIKFLLHFVKESKQDESGMPNNRFLAERTGGTYSTLKVQPAELEDSGVYFCASSQVGGRDTGELFFGEGSRLTVL.

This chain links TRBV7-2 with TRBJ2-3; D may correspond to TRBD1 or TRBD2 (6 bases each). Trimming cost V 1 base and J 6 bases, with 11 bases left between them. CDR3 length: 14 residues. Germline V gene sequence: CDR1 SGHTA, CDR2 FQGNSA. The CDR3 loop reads CASSLEGGEDTQYF. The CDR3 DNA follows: TGTGCCAGCAGCTTAGAGGGGGGCGAGGATACGCAGTATTTT.

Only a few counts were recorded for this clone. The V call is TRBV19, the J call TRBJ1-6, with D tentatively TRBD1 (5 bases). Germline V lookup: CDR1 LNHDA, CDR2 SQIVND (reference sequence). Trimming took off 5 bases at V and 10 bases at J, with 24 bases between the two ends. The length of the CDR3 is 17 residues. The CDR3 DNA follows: TGTGCCAGTAGTCCTTCACACGCTCCGGGGGTAAGATCACCCCTCCACTTT. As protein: CASSPSHAPGVRSPLHF.

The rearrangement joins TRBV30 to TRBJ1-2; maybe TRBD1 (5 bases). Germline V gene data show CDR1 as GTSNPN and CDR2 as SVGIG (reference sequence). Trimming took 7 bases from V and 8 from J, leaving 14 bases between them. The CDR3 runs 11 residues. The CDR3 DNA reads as TGTGCCTCTTGGCGGGGGTTGGGCTACACCTTC. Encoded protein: CASWRGLGYTF.

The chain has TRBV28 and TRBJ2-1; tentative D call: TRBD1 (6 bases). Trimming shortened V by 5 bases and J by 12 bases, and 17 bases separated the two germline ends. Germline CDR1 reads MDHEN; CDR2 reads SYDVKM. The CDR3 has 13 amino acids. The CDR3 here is CASSPGDTGLQFF. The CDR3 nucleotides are TGTGCCAGCAGTCCAGGGGACACGGGCCTGCAGTTCTTC.

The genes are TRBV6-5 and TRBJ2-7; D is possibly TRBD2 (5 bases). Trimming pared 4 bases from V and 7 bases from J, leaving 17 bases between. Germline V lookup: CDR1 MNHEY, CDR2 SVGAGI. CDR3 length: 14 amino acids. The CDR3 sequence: CASSSRSFRGEQYF. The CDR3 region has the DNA TGTGCCAGCAGTTCCCGATCCTTTCGGGGTGAGCAGTACTTC.

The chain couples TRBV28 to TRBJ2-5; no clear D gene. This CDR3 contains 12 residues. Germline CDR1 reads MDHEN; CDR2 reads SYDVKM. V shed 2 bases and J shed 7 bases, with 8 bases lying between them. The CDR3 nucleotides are TGTGCCAGCAGTTTACATTGGTCGACCCAGTACTTC. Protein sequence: CASSLHWSTQYF.

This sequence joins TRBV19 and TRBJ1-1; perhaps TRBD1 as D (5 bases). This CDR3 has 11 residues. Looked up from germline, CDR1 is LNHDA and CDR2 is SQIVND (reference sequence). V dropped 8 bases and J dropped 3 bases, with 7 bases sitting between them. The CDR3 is CASQGYTEAFF. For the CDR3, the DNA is TGTGCCAGTCAGGGCTACACTGAAGCTTTCTTT.

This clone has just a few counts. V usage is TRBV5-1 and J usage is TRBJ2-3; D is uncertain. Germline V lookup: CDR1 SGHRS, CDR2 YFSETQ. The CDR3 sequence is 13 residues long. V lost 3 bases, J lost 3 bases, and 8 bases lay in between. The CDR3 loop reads CASSSSPTDTQYF. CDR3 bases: TGCGCCAGCAGCTCCTCCCCGACAGATACGCAGTATTTT.

CDR3 nucleotides: TGTGCCAGCAGCACGCGGCTTGCCGGGACTAGCGGGACCTCCTACAATGAGCAGTTCTTC. Residues: CASSTRLAGTSGTSYNEQFF. The rearrangement links TRBV7-8 to TRBJ2-1; 13 bases align to TRBD2. Germline lookup yields CDR1 SGHVS and CDR2 FQNEAQ. The V segment lost 5 bases and the J segment 0 bases; nucleotides outside the gene matches: 13. The CDR3 sequence is 20 residues long. Combining the CDR3 with reference TRBV7-8 and TRBJ2-1 gives the whole variable domain GAGVSQSPRYKVAKRGQDVALRCDPISGHVSLFWYQQALGQGPEFLTYFQNEAQLDKSGLPSDRFFAERPEGSVSTLKIQRTQQEDSAVYLCASSTRLAGTSGTSYNEQFFGPGTRLTVL.

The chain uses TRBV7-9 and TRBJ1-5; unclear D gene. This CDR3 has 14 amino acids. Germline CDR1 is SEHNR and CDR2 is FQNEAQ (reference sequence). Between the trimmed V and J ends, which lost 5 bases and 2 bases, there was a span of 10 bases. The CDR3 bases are TGTGCCAGCAGCCCTGGACGGGGCAATCAGCCCCAGCATTTT. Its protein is CASSPGRGNQPQHF. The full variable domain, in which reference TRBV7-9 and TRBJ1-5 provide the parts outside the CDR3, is DTGVSQNPRHKITKRGQNVTFRCDPISEHNRLYWYRQTLGQGPEFLTYFQNEAQLEKSRLLSDRFSAERPKGSFSTLEIQRTEQGDSAMYLCASSPGRGNQPQHFGDGTRLSIL.

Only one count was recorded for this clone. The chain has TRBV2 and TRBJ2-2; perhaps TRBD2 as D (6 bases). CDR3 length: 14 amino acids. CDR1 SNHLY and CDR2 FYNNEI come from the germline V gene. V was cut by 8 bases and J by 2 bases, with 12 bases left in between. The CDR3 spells CASGAGTNTGELFF. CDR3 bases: TGTGCCAGCGGCGCAGGGACTAACACCGGGGAGCTGTTTTTT.

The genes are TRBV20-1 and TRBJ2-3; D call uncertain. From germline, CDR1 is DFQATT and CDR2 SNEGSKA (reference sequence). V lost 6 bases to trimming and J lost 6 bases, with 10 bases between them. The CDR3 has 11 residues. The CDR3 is CSAPVQDTQYF. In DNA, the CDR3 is TGCAGTGCCCCCGTGCAGGATACGCAGTATTTT.

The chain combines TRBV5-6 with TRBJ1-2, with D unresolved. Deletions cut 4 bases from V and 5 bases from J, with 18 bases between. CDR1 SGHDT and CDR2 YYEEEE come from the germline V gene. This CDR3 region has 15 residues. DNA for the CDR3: TGTGCCAGCAGCACGCCCCGAGGCCCTAGGTATGGCTACACCTTC. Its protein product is CASSTPRGPRYGYTF.

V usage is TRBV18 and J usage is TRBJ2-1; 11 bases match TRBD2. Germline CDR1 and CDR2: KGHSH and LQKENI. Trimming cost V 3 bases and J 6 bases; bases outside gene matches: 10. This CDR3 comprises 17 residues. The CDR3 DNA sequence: TGTGCCAGCTCACCCCCCTCAGGGACTAGCGGATCCAATGAGCAGTTCTTC. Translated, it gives CASSPPSGTSGSNEQFF.

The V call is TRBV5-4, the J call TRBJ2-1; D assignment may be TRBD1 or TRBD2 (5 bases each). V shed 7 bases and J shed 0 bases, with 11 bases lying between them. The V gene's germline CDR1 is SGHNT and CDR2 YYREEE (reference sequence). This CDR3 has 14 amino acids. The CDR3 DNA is TGTGCCAGCCACCGGGACGGCTCCTACAATGAGCAGTTCTTC. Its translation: CASHRDGSYNEQFF.

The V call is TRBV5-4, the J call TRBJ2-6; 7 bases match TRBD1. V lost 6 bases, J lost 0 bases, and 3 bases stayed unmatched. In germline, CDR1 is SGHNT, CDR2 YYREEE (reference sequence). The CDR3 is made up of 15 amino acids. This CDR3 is CASTAGGSGANVLTF. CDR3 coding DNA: TGTGCCAGCACCGCAGGGGGCTCTGGGGCCAACGTCCTGACTTTC.